The T cell receptor beta chain described here comes from a study of T-cell memory formation after mild COVID-19. Looking at the study overall: TCR clusters were largely donor specific. Findings and limits, study-wide: While clones contracting from day 15 to 85 were balanced between CD4 and CD8, later expanders leaned CD4+. Among contracting clones, CD4+ were mainly CM/EM and CD8+ enriched in EMRA. Day 37-peaking second-wave clones had unconfirmed SARS-CoV-2 specificity.

Germline V gene sequence: CDR1 LGHDT, CDR2 YNNKEL (reference sequence). There are 15 residues in the CDR3. J lost 5 bases, V lost 3 bases, and 6 bases had no gene match. TCRdb re-analysed the 5' RACE reads in MiXCR, keeping a single row per CDR3 protein. Among 560,000 or so distinct CDR3 sequences listed, 15% to 20% were seen once. The sample holds a few counts of this clonotype. The antigen is not known. The material sequenced was PBMCs or a T cell subset sorted from them (not recorded which). The chain couples TRBV3-1 to TRBJ1-2; 10 bases align to TRBD1. The sequence came from an adult woman who had mild COVID-19 (a few samples of this study predate the infection). Cell type and time point are not known. The CDR3 here is CASSQGQGKRYGYTF. The CDR3 DNA is TGTGCCAGCAGCCAGGGACAGGGGAAAAGATATGGCTACACCTTC.